Each of the 25 T cell receptor beta chains below was sequenced from the same sample in a study of OX40 agonist ivuxolimab in advanced cancers. The table came from immunoSEQ multiplex PCR; TCRdb's copy has only in-frame clones and leaves some out. The sample comprises around 140,000 clones, about nine tenths of which are singletons, and around 1% rests with the top ten. Sequenced here: CD4+ or CD8+ T cells sorted from blood, sampled in a trial of the OX40 agonist ivuxolimab. The receptors come from an adult with an advanced solid tumor such as melanoma, head and neck, liver or kidney cancer.

CDR3 sequence reads: CASSLEAGRDTEAFF. Here the CDR3 DNA reads TGTGCCAGCAGTTTGGAGGCCGGGCGAGACACTGAAGCTTTCTTT. This chain joins TRBV27 and TRBJ1-1; no reliable D call. The CDR3 has 15 amino acids. V lost 3 bases, J lost 3 bases, and 14 bases lay in between. Germline V CDR1 and CDR2: MNHEY, SMNVEV (reference sequence).

This clone was seen ten or more times. CDR3 region: CASSTGASIRETQYF. In DNA form, the CDR3 reads TGTGCCAGTAGCACCGGGGCTTCCATACGGGAGACCCAGTACTTC. V and J are TRBV19 and TRBJ2-5; D possibly matches TRBD1 or TRBD2 (5 bases each). Germline CDR1 reads LNHDA; CDR2 reads SQIVND (reference sequence). V lost 6 bases and J lost 5, with 19 bases in between. The CDR3 is 15 amino acids.

The gene calls are TRBV7-9 and TRBJ1-4; no firm D call. The CDR3 covers 15 residues. Germline CDR1 SEHNR, CDR2 FQNEAQ (reference sequence). V was pared by 0 bases and J by 5 bases, with 10 bases between. CDR3 in amino acids: CASSLAQPKNEKLFF. The CDR3 DNA reads as TGTGCCAGCAGCTTAGCACAGCCCAAAAATGAAAAACTGTTTTTT.

In this sample, this clone turned up a few times. The V call is TRBV21-1, the J call TRBJ1-4; the D call TRBD1 from the table was never checked on the DNA. TRBV21-1 is a documented pseudogene. The CDR3 sequence is 14 residues long. The CDR3 nucleotides read TGTGCCAGCAGCTCCGGGACAGGGACTGAAAAACTGTTTTTT. This encodes CASSSGTGTEKLFF.

This clone has only one observation. The chain has TRBV5-1 and TRBJ2-2, with TRBD2 identical over 7 bases. The CDR3 runs to 15 residues. Per the germline V gene, CDR1 is SGHRS and CDR2 is YFSETQ. After removal of 0 bases from V and 2 bases from J, the junction contained 1 base not matched to a gene. CDR3 protein: CASSLGTSNTGELFF. The CDR3, as DNA: TGCGCCAGCAGCTTGGGGACTAGTAACACCGGGGAGCTGTTTTTT.

The chain employs TRBV27 and TRBJ2-1; TRBD2 matches at 9 bases. Unmatched junction bases numbered 3, after V lost 0 bases and J lost 6 bases. The germline gives CDR1 MNHEY, CDR2 SMNVEV (reference sequence). CDR3 length: 15 amino acids. The CDR3 region is CASSLSVAGANEQFF. The CDR3 nucleotides are TGTGCCAGCAGTTTATCAGTAGCGGGGGCCAATGAGCAGTTCTTC.

The CDR3 spells CATRDMSGQGTSYNEQFF. The CDR3 DNA reads TGCGCCACCCGGGATATGAGCGGACAGGGGACTTCCTACAATGAGCAGTTCTTC. The chain has TRBV5-1 and TRBJ2-1, with TRBD1 matching 9 bases. The CDR3 is made up of 18 amino acids. Germline values: CDR1 SGHRS, CDR2 YFSETQ. Trimming took 9 bases from V and 1 from J; bases not matched to a gene: 17.

The chain recombines TRBV5-8 with TRBJ2-3; 11 nucleotides match TRBD2. J was trimmed by 4 bases and V by 5 bases; bases with no gene match: 9. The CDR3 totals 16 residues. The V gene's germline CDR1 is SGHTS and CDR2 YDEGEE. The CDR3 region is CASSFSGRARADTQYF. CDR3 DNA sequence: TGTGCCAGCAGTTTTAGCGGGAGGGCCCGGGCAGATACGCAGTATTTT.

The chain carries TRBV27 and TRBJ1-1, with D perhaps TRBD1 (6 bases). This CDR3 is built from 15 residues. Germline lookup yields CDR1 MNHEY and CDR2 SMNVEV (reference sequence). Between the trimmed V and J ends, which lost 5 bases and 4 bases, there was a span of 17 bases. The CDR3 sequence is CASSPRIGGGTEAFF. DNA of the CDR3: TGTGCCAGCAGTCCCCGGATAGGAGGGGGCACTGAAGCTTTCTTT.

The chain uses TRBV5-4 and TRBJ2-1; D is unresolved. The CDR3 extends over 12 amino acids. Germline V CDR1 and CDR2: SGHNT, YYREEE (reference sequence). Trimming left V 4 bases short and J 4 bases short, with 6 bases between. This CDR3 reads CASSATYNEQFF. The CDR3 region has the DNA TGTGCCAGCAGCGCGACTTACAATGAGCAGTTCTTC.

This clone was picked up one time. The rearrangement uses TRBV28 and TRBJ1-4, with TRBD1 as a possible D gene (5 bases). Germline V gene lookup returns CDR1 MDHEN and CDR2 SYDVKM. The length of the CDR3 is 15 residues. Trimming took 4 bases from V and 1 from J, leaving 10 bases between them. CDR3 DNA: TGTGCCAGCAGTTCGGGGGGGGGAACTAATGAAAAACTGTTTTTT. Translation gives CASSSGGGTNEKLFF.

This chain joins TRBV5-1 and TRBJ2-7, with a weak D call TRBD1 (5 bases). Germline-derived CDR1 and CDR2 are SGHRS and YFSETQ. This CDR3 has 17 amino acids. The V end was cut by 4 bases, the J end by 2 bases, with 22 bases between. The CDR3 sequence is CASSSFPATVRPYEQYF. CDR3 DNA sequence: TGCGCCAGCAGCAGCTTCCCCGCGACAGTTAGGCCCTACGAGCAGTACTTC.

The chain combines TRBV18 with TRBJ2-3; D may be TRBD2 (6 bases). In germline, CDR1 is KGHSH, CDR2 LQKENI. V lost 2 bases to trimming and J lost 4 bases, with 16 bases between them. This CDR3 contains 16 residues. CDR3 sequence reads: CASSPSGERVADTQYF. Here the CDR3 DNA reads TGTGCCAGCTCACCATCGGGGGAGAGAGTGGCAGATACGCAGTATTTT.

This chain connects TRBV18 to TRBJ2-7, with D perhaps assigned TRBD1 or TRBD2 (5 bases each). CDR1 KGHSH and CDR2 LQKENI come from the germline V gene. The CDR3 totals 15 residues. Trimming removed 3 bases at V and 7 bases at J, with 19 bases between. The CDR3, as DNA: TGTGCCAGCTCACCGCCGGGACGGGCAGGTTTAGAGCAGTACTTC. Its translation: CASSPPGRAGLEQYF.

The chain has TRBV5-1 and TRBJ2-1; D is perhaps TRBD2 (5 bases). This CDR3 region has 14 residues. The germline V and J ends were trimmed by 9 bases and 1 base, with 14 bases remaining between them. The germline CDR1 and CDR2 sequences are SGHRS and YFSETQ. For the CDR3, the DNA is TGCGCCACTTCCCACGGGGTTTCCTACAATGAGCAGTTCTTC. It translates to CATSHGVSYNEQFF.

This clone was seen once. The V and J genes are TRBV27 and TRBJ2-5; TRBD2 matches at 13 bases. The CDR3 length is 18 residues. Per germline, CDR1 MNHEY and CDR2 SMNVEV (reference sequence). V was pared by 4 bases and J by 4 bases, with 12 bases of the junction left unmatched. The CDR3, as DNA: TGTGCCAGCAGTTCTACAGGGGGACTAGCGGGATGGGGAGAGACCCAGTACTTC. Its translation is CASSSTGGLAGWGETQYF.

The chain couples TRBV28 to TRBJ1-5, with D maybe TRBD1 (6 bases). Germline CDR1 MDHEN, CDR2 SYDVKM. Trimming shortened V by 5 bases and J by 9 bases, and 11 bases separated the two germline ends. The CDR3 loop spans 12 amino acids. CDR3: CASSPPGAPQHF. CDR3 in DNA: TGTGCCAGCAGTCCCCCAGGGGCGCCCCAGCATTTT.

The rearrangement joins TRBV7-9 to TRBJ2-7, with no clear D. The CDR3 loop spans 15 amino acids. V lost 4 bases and J 0 bases, leaving 13 bases between the germline ends. In germline, CDR1 is SEHNR, CDR2 FQNEAQ (reference sequence). The DNA of the CDR3 is TGTGCCAGCAGCTCCCGAAGGGCTAACTCCTACGAGCAGTACTTC. Its protein product is CASSSRRANSYEQYF.

This rearrangement joins TRBV18 to TRBJ2-1; 7 bases map to TRBD1. V dropped 2 bases and J dropped 4; count of bases not matched to a gene: 5. The CDR3 covers 15 residues. CDR1 is KGHSH and CDR2 is LQKENI in the germline V gene. This chain's CDR3 is CASSPFAGGYNEQFF. CDR3 nucleotides: TGTGCCAGCTCACCATTCGCAGGGGGATACAATGAGCAGTTCTTC.

The chain carries TRBV6-1 and TRBJ1-1, with unresolved D. Trimming pared 7 bases from V and 3 bases from J, leaving 6 bases between. The germline V gene encodes CDR1 MNHNS and CDR2 SASEGT. This CDR3 spans 11 amino acids. The CDR3 here is CASKLYTEAFF. The CDR3 DNA reads as TGTGCCAGCAAATTGTACACTGAAGCTTTCTTT.

This chain joins TRBV13 and TRBJ1-1, with D possibly being TRBD1 (6 bases). The CDR3 extends over 12 amino acids. V lost 6 bases and J 4 bases, leaving 9 bases between the germline ends. Per germline, CDR1 PRHDT and CDR2 FYEKMQ (reference sequence). CDR3 sequence reads: CASRSGVTEAFF. In nucleotides, the CDR3 is TGTGCCAGCAGATCAGGGGTCACTGAAGCTTTCTTT.

V gene TRBV10-3 combines with J gene TRBJ2-7, with a tentative D call TRBD1 (6 bases). The CDR3 extends over 12 amino acids. Per the germline V gene, CDR1 is ENHRY and CDR2 is SYGVKD. Trimming took off 4 bases at V and 2 bases at J, with 6 bases between the two ends. The CDR3 DNA sequence: TGTGCCATCAGTGGGGACACCTACGAGCAGTACTTC. This translates into CAISGDTYEQYF.

V usage is TRBV7-9 and J usage is TRBJ2-7, with D unresolved. The CDR3 is made up of 13 amino acids. Trimming removed 1 base at V and 3 bases at J, with 7 bases between. Germline V gene sequence: CDR1 SEHNR, CDR2 FQNEAQ (reference sequence). CDR3 DNA: TGTGCCAGCAGCTTAGGGGGTGTCTACGAGCAGTACTTC. This gives the protein CASSLGGVYEQYF.

The chain carries TRBV28 and TRBJ2-3; D possibly corresponds to TRBD1 (6 bases). This CDR3 region has 16 residues. Germline CDR1 reads MDHEN; CDR2 reads SYDVKM. V was cut by 3 bases and J by 0 bases, with 13 bases left in between. In DNA, the CDR3 is TGTGCCAGCAGTTTTCGAGACAGGCTAAGCACAGATACGCAGTATTTT. Encoded protein: CASSFRDRLSTDTQYF.

This sequence joins TRBV18 and TRBJ2-2, with 7 nucleotides matching TRBD1. This CDR3 spans 14 amino acids. V shed 1 base, J shed 4 bases, and the junction held 0 bases outside the gene matches. Germline V gene sequence: CDR1 KGHSH, CDR2 LQKENI. CDR3 DNA sequence: TGTGCCAGCTCACCACGACAGGGCACCGGGGAGCTGTTTTTT. Protein: CASSPRQGTGELFF.